A selection of T cell receptor beta chains follows, all from one sample in a study of blood T cells in healthy people across ages. TCRdb reanalysed the 5' RACE reads using MiXCR and keeps one entry per CDR3 protein. The repertoire holds more than 650,000 distinct CDR3 sequences, with roughly 25% as singletons. This same sample was also taken into another study, of T cells of mothers and their children.

The sample was blood. The origin of the receptors is a boy between 10 and 17 years old in good health. The CDR3 runs from the conserved cysteine through the conserved F or W. The D gene is left open where the match is weak.

CASSQLQGAEYEQYF	TRBD1	TRBV4-1
CASSDLLGNNEQFF	-	TRBV6-4
CASSLIRGNTIYF	-	TRBV12-3/TRBV12-4
CASSFEGSSGKTIYF	-	TRBV12-3/TRBV12-4
CSARALTSGRVNEQFF	TRBD2	TRBV20-1
CSARNRERETQYF	-	TRBV20-1
CASSLSATGYSPLHF	-	TRBV27
CASSHRDIRMNTEAFF	-	TRBV5-4
CSARGWEGPNTEAFF	-	TRBV20-1
CAINGGRDQLGSYNEQFF	-	TRBV10-3
CAASRGGGTDTQYF	-	TRBV10-3
CASSVGETPYGYTF	-	TRBV9
CASSRDTLAGELFF	-	TRBV12-3/TRBV12-4
CASSRTDRPSSYEQYF	TRBD1	TRBV5-1
CASSLDEREGQYEQYF	TRBD2	TRBV28
CASSPDRVSPLHF	TRBD1	TRBV2
CASRAGTSGGAYEQYF	TRBD2	TRBV6-1
CASSLGGQGRADTQYF	TRBD1	TRBV7-9
CASSQTLGLYEQYF	-	TRBV3-1
CASSLAGQASGNTIYF	TRBD1	TRBV4-2
CASSGRRVQETQYF	-	TRBV2
CASSDGASSPQYSEAFF	-	TRBV2
CASSFNPGASVLTF	-	TRBV7-3
CASSVPPGDQYF	-	TRBV7-3
CASTSTRSGQNIQYF	-	TRBV7-2
CSVLGSAYEQYF	-	TRBV29-1
CASSRTGVTGELFF	-	TRBV2
CASQEGGNSPLHF	-	TRBV19
CASSLTGLQYF	-	TRBV19
CASGLAPPAGANVLTF	-	TRBV12-5
CAISEPRVSDTQYF	-	TRBV10-3
CASSTHTGELFF	-	TRBV5-6
CASSRQGDGNTIYF	TRBD1	TRBV7-9
CASSLWGTASGELFF	TRBD1	TRBV27
CASRGQPGQGANGYTF	TRBD1	TRBV10-2
CSAPDRGRRNAEQFF	TRBD1	TRBV20-1
CSAGKGRAPYTF	-	TRBV20-1
CASSDYGYTF	-	TRBV2
CSAPGPMNTEAFF	-	TRBV20-1
CSVGRGAVTDTQYF	-	TRBV29-1
CASSLGIVIRDRLYGYTF	TRBD1	TRBV5-5
CSARPHRGRMNTEAFF	TRBD1	TRBV20-1
CSARSQDGVQETQYF	-	TRBV20-1
CASSQDHGTGWGSTEAFF	TRBD1	TRBV3-1
CSAVEGLAGSDTQYF	TRBD2	TRBV20-1
CASSPTSGGRQTQYF	TRBD2	TRBV12-3/TRBV12-4
CASSQGQNQAFF	-	TRBV4-1
CASSSQVGGTQETQYF	-	TRBV7-9
CASTGQGNPNTGELFF	TRBD1	TRBV2
CSAEQGTSYNEQFF	TRBD1	TRBV29-1
CASSQGSSGGAYNEQFF	TRBD2	TRBV3-1
CASSPPPGGQETQYF	-	TRBV18
CASSPWTGKAYEQYF	TRBD1	TRBV28
CASSLFLWRGGFVQETQYF	TRBD2	TRBV5-1
CSVERGFGTDTQYF	-	TRBV29-1
CASSLLAGGPTDTQYF	TRBD2	TRBV11-2
CASSLRRRDRVNTEAFF	TRBD1	TRBV11-2
CASGPPGHGIGAEAFF	-	TRBV12-5
CASSYTTKNTEAFF	-	TRBV6-6